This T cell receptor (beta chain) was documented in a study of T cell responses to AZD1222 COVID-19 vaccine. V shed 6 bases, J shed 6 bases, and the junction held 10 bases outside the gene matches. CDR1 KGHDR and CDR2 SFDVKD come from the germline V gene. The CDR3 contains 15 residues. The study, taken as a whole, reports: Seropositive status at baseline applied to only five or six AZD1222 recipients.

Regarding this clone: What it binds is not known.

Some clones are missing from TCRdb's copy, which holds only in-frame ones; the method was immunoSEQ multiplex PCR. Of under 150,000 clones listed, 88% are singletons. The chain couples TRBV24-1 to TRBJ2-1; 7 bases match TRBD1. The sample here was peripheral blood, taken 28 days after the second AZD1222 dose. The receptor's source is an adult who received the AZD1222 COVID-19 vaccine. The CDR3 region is CATSRNRDSSNEQFF. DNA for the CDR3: TGTGCCACCAGTCGAAATCGGGACAGTAGCAATGAGCAGTTCTTC.